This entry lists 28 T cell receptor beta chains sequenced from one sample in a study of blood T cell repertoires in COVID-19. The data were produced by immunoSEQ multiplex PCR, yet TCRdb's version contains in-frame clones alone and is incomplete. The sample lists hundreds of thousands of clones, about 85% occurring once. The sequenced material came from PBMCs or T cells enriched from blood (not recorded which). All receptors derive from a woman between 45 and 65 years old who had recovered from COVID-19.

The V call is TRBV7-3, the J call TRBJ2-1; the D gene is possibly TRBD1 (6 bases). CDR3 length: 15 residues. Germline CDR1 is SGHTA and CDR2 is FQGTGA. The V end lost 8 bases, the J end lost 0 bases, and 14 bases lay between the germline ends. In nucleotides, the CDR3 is TGTGCCAGCTCTCGGACAGCTAGCTCCTACAATGAGCAGTTCTTC. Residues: CASSRTASSYNEQFF. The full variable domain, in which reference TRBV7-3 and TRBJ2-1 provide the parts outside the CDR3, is GAGVSQTPSNKVTEKGKYVELRCDPISGHTALYWYRQSLGQGPEFLIYFQGTGAADDSGLPNDRFFAVRPEGSVSTLKIQRTERGDSAVYLCASSRTASSYNEQFFGPGTRLTVL.

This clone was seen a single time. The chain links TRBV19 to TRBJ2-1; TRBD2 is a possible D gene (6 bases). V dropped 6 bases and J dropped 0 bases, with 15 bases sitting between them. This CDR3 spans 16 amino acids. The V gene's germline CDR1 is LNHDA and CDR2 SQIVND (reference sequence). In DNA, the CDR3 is TGTGCCAGTAGGCCCAGGGACGGGAGCTCCTACAATGAGCAGTTCTTC. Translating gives CASRPRDGSSYNEQFF.

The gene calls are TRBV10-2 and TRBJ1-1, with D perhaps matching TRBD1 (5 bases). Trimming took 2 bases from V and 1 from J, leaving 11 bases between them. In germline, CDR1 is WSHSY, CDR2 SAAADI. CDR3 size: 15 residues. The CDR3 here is CASSEAGSRNTEAFF. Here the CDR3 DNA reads TGCGCCAGCAGTGAGGCAGGGTCGCGGAACACTGAAGCTTTCTTT.

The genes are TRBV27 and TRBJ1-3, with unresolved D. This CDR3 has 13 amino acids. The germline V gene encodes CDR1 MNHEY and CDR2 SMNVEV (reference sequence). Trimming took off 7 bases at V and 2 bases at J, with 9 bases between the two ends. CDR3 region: CASKEHAGNTIYF. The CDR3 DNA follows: TGTGCCAGCAAAGAACATGCTGGAAACACCATATATTTT.

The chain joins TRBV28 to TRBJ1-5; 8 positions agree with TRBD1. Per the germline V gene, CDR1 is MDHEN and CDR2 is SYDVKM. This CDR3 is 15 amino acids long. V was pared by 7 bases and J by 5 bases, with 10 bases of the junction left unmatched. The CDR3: CASTAPGQVYQPQHF. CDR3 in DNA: TGTGCCAGCACCGCCCCGGGACAGGTCTATCAGCCCCAGCATTTT.

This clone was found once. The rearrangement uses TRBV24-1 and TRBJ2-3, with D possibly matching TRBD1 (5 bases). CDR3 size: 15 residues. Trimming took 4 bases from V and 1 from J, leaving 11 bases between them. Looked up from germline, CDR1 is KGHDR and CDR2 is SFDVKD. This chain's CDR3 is CATSEYRSGTDTQYF. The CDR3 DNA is TGTGCCACCAGTGAGTACAGGTCCGGCACAGATACGCAGTATTTT.

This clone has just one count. CDR3 DNA sequence: TGTGCCAGCAGCCTTAGTGACAATGAGCAGTTCTTC. It encodes CASSLSDNEQFF. The rearrangement joins TRBV7-2 to TRBJ2-1; D gene unclear. Germline CDR1 reads SGHTA; CDR2 reads FQGNSA. The CDR3 runs 12 residues. V was shortened by 5 bases and J by 5 bases, with 7 bases between the two germline ends.

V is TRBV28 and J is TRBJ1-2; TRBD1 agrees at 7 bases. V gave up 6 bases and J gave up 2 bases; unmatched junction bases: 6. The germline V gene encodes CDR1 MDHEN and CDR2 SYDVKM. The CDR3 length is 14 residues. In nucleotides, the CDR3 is TGTGCCAGCAGAGGATCGGGACAGAACTATGGCTACACCTTC. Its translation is CASRGSGQNYGYTF.

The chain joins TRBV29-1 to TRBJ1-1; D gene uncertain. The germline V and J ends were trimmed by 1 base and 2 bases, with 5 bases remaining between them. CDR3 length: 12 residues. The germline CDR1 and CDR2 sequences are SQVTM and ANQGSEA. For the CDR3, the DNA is TGCAGCGTTGAAGTATCCAACACTGAAGCTTTCTTT. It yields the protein CSVEVSNTEAFF.

The CDR3 bases are TGTGCCAGTAGTATCCGACAGGGTCTCGGAAACACTGAAGCTTTCTTT. Translation gives CASSIRQGLGNTEAFF. The chain is built from TRBV19 and TRBJ1-1, with 7 bases aligning to TRBD1. Germline CDR1 and CDR2: LNHDA and SQIVND (reference sequence). The CDR3 sequence is 16 residues long. V was clipped by 3 bases and J by 2 bases; unmatched bases: 9.

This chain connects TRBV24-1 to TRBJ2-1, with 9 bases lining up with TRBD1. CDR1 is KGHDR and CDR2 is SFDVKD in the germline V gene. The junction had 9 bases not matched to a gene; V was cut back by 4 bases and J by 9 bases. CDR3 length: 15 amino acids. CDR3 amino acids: CATSDLGTGWSEQFF. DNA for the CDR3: TGTGCCACCAGTGACCTCGGGACAGGGTGGAGTGAGCAGTTCTTC.

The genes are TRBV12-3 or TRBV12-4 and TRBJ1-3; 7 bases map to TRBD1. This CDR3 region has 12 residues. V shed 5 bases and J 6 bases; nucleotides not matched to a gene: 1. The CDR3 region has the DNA TGTGCCAGCAGTGGACAGGCAAACACCATATATTTT. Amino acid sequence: CASSGQANTIYF.

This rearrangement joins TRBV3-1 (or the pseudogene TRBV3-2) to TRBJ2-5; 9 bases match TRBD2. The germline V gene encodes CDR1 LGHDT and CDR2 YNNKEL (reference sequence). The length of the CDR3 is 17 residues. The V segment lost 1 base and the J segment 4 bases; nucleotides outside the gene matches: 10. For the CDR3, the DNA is TGTGCCAGCAGCCAAGGCTGGGGCGGGGGGGCCGGAGAGACCCAGTACTTC. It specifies CASSQGWGGGAGETQYF.

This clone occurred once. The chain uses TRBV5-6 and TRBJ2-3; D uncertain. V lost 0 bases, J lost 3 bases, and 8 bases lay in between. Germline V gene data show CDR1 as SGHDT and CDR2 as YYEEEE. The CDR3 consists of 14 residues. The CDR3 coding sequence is TGTGCCAGCAGCTTGGCCCTCCTGACAGATACGCAGTATTTT. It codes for CASSLALLTDTQYF.

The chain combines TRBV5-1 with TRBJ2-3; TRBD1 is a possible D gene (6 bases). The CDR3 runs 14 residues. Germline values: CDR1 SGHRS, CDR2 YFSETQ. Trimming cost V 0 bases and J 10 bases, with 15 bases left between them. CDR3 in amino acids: CASSLDRSQGSQYF. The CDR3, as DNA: TGCGCCAGCAGCTTGGATAGATCTCAGGGGTCGCAGTATTTT.

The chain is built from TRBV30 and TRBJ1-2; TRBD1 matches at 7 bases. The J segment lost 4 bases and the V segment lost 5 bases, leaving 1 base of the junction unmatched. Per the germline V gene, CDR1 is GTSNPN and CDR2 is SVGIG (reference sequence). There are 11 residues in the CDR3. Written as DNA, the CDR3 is TGTGCCTGGGGGACAGTCTATGGCTACACCTTC. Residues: CAWGTVYGYTF.

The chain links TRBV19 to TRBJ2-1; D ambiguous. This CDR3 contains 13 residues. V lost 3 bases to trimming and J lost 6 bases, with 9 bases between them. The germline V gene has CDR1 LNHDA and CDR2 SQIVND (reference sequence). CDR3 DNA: TGTGCCAGTAGTATCGGCAGGATCAATGAGCAGTTCTTC. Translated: CASSIGRINEQFF.

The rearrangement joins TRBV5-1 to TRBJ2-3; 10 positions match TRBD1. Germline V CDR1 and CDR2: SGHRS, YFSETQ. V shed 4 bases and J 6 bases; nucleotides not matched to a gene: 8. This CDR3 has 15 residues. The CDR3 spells CASSQYGTGVDTQYF. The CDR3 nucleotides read TGCGCCAGCAGCCAGTATGGGACAGGGGTTGATACGCAGTATTTT.

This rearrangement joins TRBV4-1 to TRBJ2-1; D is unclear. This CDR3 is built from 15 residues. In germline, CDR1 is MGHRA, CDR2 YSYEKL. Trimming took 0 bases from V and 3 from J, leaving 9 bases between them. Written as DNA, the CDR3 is TGCGCCAGCAGCCAAGATCCCAGGAACTACAATGAGCAGTTCTTC. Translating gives CASSQDPRNYNEQFF.

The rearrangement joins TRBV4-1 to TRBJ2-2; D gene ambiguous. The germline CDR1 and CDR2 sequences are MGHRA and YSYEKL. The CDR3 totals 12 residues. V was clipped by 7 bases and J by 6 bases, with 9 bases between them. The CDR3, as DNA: TGCGCCAGCATTACCGGAGCCGGGGAGCTGTTTTTT. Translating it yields CASITGAGELFF.

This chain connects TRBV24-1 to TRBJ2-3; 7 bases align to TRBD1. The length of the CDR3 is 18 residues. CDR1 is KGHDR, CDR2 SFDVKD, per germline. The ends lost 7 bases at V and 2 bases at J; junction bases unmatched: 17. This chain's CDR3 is CATSHTQVGTALTDTQYF. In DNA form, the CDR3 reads TGTGCCACCAGCCACACCCAAGTCGGGACAGCGCTCACAGATACGCAGTATTTT.

CDR3 amino acids: CASRQDRFYGYTF. Here the CDR3 DNA reads TGTGCCAGCAGACAGGACAGATTCTATGGCTACACCTTC. This chain uses TRBV5-6 with TRBJ1-2; D is possibly TRBD1 (6 bases). Germline CDR1 and CDR2: SGHDT and YYEEEE. Trimming cost V 5 bases and J 4 bases, with 12 bases left between them. The CDR3 sequence is 13 residues long. The entire variable domain, with the rest obtained from reference TRBV5-6 and TRBJ1-2, is as follows: DAGVTQSPTHLIKTRGQQVTLRCSPKSGHDTVSWYQQALGQGPQFIFQYYEEEERQRGNFPDRFSGHQFPNYSSELNVNALLLGDSALYLCASRQDRFYGYTFGSGTRLTVV.

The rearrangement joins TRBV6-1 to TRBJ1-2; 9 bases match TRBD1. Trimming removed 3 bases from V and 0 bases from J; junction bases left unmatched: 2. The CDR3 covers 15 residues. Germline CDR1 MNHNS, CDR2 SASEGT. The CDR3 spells CASSETGGPNYGYTF. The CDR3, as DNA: TGTGCCAGCAGTGAGACAGGGGGACCTAACTATGGCTACACCTTC.

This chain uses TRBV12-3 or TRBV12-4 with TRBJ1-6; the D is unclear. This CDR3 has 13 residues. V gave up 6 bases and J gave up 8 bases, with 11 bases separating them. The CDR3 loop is CASRAGRDSPLHF. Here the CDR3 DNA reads TGTGCCAGCAGGGCGGGTCGCGATTCACCCCTCCACTTT.

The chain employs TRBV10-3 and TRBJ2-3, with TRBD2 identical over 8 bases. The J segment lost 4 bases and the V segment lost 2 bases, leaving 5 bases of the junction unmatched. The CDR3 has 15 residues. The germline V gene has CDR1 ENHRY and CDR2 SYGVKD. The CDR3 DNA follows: TGTGCCATCAGTGAGAGGGGACTAGTCGCAGATACGCAGTATTTT. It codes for CAISERGLVADTQYF.

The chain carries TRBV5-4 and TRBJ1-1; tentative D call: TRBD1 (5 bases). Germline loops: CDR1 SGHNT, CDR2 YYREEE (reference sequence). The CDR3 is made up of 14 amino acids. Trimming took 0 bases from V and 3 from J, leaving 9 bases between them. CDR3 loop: CASSLESGYTEAFF. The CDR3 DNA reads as TGTGCCAGCAGCTTGGAGTCAGGGTACACTGAAGCTTTCTTT.

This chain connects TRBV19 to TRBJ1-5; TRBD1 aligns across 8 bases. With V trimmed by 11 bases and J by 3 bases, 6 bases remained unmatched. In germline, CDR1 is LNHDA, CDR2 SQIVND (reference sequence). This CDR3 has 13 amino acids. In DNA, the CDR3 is TGTGCCGCTACGACAGGGGTCAATCAGCCCCAGCATTTT. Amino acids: CAATTGVNQPQHF.

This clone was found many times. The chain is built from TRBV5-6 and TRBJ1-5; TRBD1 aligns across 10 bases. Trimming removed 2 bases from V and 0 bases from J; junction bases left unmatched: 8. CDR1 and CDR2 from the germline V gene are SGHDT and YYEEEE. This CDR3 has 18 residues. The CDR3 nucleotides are TGTGCCAGCAGCTTACAGACAGGGGGCAATCCTAGCAATCAGCCCCAGCATTTT. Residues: CASSLQTGGNPSNQPQHF.